The sample holds one count of the clone carrying this T cell receptor beta chain. The CDR3 length is 15 residues. Trimming stripped 5 bases from V and 7 bases from J, with 18 bases between. The germline V gene encodes CDR1 LNHDA and CDR2 SQIVND (reference sequence). Profiling relied on immunoSEQ multiplex PCR, and the TCRdb table lists in-frame clones only, not all of them. The repertoire holds about 160,000 clones, with 88% as singletons. The sample belongs to a study of blood T cell repertoires in COVID-19. Participant reports of clinical history set cohort assignment. The specimen sequenced was PBMCs or T cells enriched from blood (not recorded which). The sequence derives from a woman aged 45 to 65 who had recovered from COVID-19. This chain uses TRBV19 with TRBJ1-5; the D gene is possibly TRBD1 (6 bases). The DNA of the CDR3 is TGTGCCAGTAGTCTTAACAGGGATTCGCAGCAGCCCCAGCATTTT. It encodes CASSLNRDSQQPQHF.